The 14 T cell receptor beta chains given below trace back to one sample, sequenced in a study of blood T cell repertoires in COVID-19. Using immunoSEQ multiplex PCR, the repertoire was profiled, and TCRdb retains in-frame clones only, with some absent. The data contain 250,000 or so clones, around 90% of them singletons. Sequencing was done on a sample of peripheral blood. The receptors stem from a woman in her sixties with COVID-19, enrolled during active disease.

The V call is TRBV7-2, the J call TRBJ1-5; 7 bases are shared with TRBD1. Germline CDR1 reads SGHTA; CDR2 reads FQGNSA. The V segment lost 2 bases and the J segment 9 bases; nucleotides outside the gene matches: 4. The CDR3 has 13 residues. The CDR3 DNA follows: TGTGCCAGCAGCTTAAACAGGGGAAGGCCCCAGCATTTT. Protein: CASSLNRGRPQHF. Full variable domain (missing parts from reference TRBV7-2 and TRBJ1-5): GAGVSQSPSNKVTEKGKDVELRCDPISGHTALYWYRQSLGQGLEFLIYFQGNSAPDKSGLPSDRFSAERTGGSVSTLTIQRTQQEDSAVYLCASSLNRGRPQHFGDGTRLSIL.

V is TRBV3-1 (or the pseudogene TRBV3-2) and J is TRBJ1-1; TRBD1 matches 9 bases. The V segment lost 4 bases and the J segment 3 bases; nucleotides outside the gene matches: 9. Germline V gene data show CDR1 as LGHDT and CDR2 as YNNKEL (reference sequence). CDR3 length: 16 amino acids. For the CDR3, the DNA is TGTGCCAGCAGCCTTCGGACAGGGGCCTACTACACTGAAGCTTTCTTT. Its translation is CASSLRTGAYYTEAFF.

The V and J genes are TRBV3-1 (or the pseudogene TRBV3-2) and TRBJ1-2, with 7 bases identical to TRBD1. The CDR3 totals 15 residues. Germline V gives CDR1 LGHDT, CDR2 YNNKEL (reference sequence). Trimming took 3 bases from V and 5 from J; bases not matched to a gene: 9. The CDR3 here is CASSHAGTEMYGYTF. In DNA form, the CDR3 reads TGTGCCAGCAGCCACGCCGGGACAGAAATGTATGGCTACACCTTC.

The table lists this clone with a few counts. The chain carries TRBV4-2 and TRBJ1-6, with 7 bases that match TRBD1. Trimming at V came to 0 bases and at J to 7 bases, leaving 3 bases not matched to a gene. The CDR3 spans 15 residues. CDR1 and CDR2 from the germline V gene are LGHNA and YNFKEQ. The chain's CDR3 is CASSQELQGNSPLHF. The DNA for the CDR3 is TGTGCCAGCAGCCAAGAGCTACAGGGGAATTCACCCCTCCACTTT.

V gene TRBV19 combines with J gene TRBJ1-2, with D perhaps matching TRBD1 (6 bases). V dropped 6 bases and J dropped 0 bases, with 11 bases sitting between them. The CDR3 covers 14 residues. Germline lookup yields CDR1 LNHDA and CDR2 SQIVND (reference sequence). The CDR3 sequence is CASRDRRANYGYTF. The CDR3 DNA is TGTGCCAGTAGGGACAGACGAGCTAACTATGGCTACACCTTC.

V and J are TRBV19 and TRBJ2-3; a weak D match, TRBD2 (5 bases). The V gene's germline CDR1 is LNHDA and CDR2 SQIVND (reference sequence). The V end was cut by 4 bases, the J end by 7 bases, with 15 bases between. This CDR3 has 14 residues. CDR3: CASSNGLVRNTQYF. Written as DNA, the CDR3 is TGTGCCAGTAGTAACGGACTGGTCCGGAATACGCAGTATTTT.

The chain couples TRBV24-1 to TRBJ2-5, with 11 positions matching TRBD1. The V gene end was trimmed by 3 bases and the J gene end by 4 bases; junction bases not matched to a gene: 6. The CDR3 loop spans 16 amino acids. Germline loops: CDR1 KGHDR, CDR2 SFDVKD. The CDR3 DNA reads as TGTGCCACCAGTGATAAAGGACAGGGGGCTGGAGAGACCCAGTACTTC. It specifies CATSDKGQGAGETQYF.

This clone has only one observation. This chain joins TRBV7-9 and TRBJ2-7; TRBD2 might be the D (7 bases). Germline CDR1 is SEHNR and CDR2 is FQNEAQ (reference sequence). This CDR3 has 14 amino acids. Trimming took off 3 bases at V and 0 bases at J, with 9 bases between the two ends. As DNA, the CDR3 is TGTGCCAGCAGCTTCGGGGGGCTCTCCTACGAGCAGTACTTC. Its protein is CASSFGGLSYEQYF.

This clone was recorded only once. The V and J genes are TRBV9 and TRBJ2-7; a possible D gene is TRBD2 (6 bases). CDR1 SGDLS and CDR2 YYNGEE come from the germline V gene. The CDR3 sequence is 14 residues long. The V gene lost 0 bases and the J gene lost 0 bases, with 7 bases spanning the gap. In nucleotides, the CDR3 is TGTGCCAGCAGCGTAGGGGACTCCTCCTACGAGCAGTACTTC. It codes for CASSVGDSSYEQYF.

This chain links TRBV5-1 with TRBJ2-5, with 8 bases that match TRBD1. The V segment lost 4 bases and the J segment 5 bases; nucleotides outside the gene matches: 7. Germline loops: CDR1 SGHRS, CDR2 YFSETQ. CDR3 length: 14 amino acids. The CDR3 coding sequence is TGCGCCAGCAGCCCCCGGGACAGGAGGGAGACCCAGTACTTC. Translation gives CASSPRDRRETQYF.

The V call is TRBV5-6, the J call TRBJ2-7; 11 bases fit TRBD2. Germline loops: CDR1 SGHDT, CDR2 YYEEEE. This CDR3 region has 14 residues. V gave up 4 bases and J gave up 7 bases; unmatched junction bases: 7. In DNA, the CDR3 is TGTGCCAGCAGCGTCTTAGCGGGGGGGCGGGAGCAGTACTTC. Amino acids: CASSVLAGGREQYF.

This clone appeared a single time. The J gene is TRBJ2-2, the V gene TRBV6-6, with D tentatively TRBD1 (6 bases). The length of the CDR3 is 14 residues. Trimming removed 4 bases from V and 5 bases from J, with 11 bases in between. Per germline, CDR1 MNHNY and CDR2 SVGAGI (reference sequence). This chain's CDR3 is CASSSRTVTGELFF. CDR3 bases: TGTGCCAGCAGTTCCCGGACAGTGACCGGGGAGCTGTTTTTT.

The rearrangement links TRBV5-5 to TRBJ1-2; D not certain. The V and J ends lost 5 bases and 2 bases respectively, with 10 bases between them. The CDR3 is made up of 13 amino acids. In germline, CDR1 is SGHKS, CDR2 YYEKEE (reference sequence). Here the CDR3 reads CASRLASNYGYTF. CDR3 in DNA: TGTGCCAGCAGGCTGGCTTCGAACTATGGCTACACCTTC.

The rearrangement uses TRBV9 and TRBJ1-2; 7 bases agree with TRBD1. The CDR3 spans 15 residues. The germline CDR1 and CDR2 sequences are SGDLS and YYNGEE. Losses at the gene ends were 4 bases for V and 7 bases for J; bases not matched to a gene: 13. The CDR3 reads CASSLYQEGAGGYTF. CDR3 nucleotides: TGTGCCAGCAGCTTGTACCAGGAGGGGGCGGGTGGCTACACCTTC.